What follows describes a single T cell receptor (beta chain). Generated by immunoSEQ multiplex PCR, the TCRdb table keeps only in-frame clones and is missing some. The repertoire holds 190,000 or so clones, with about 85% as singletons. Symptom resolution, clearance, or two negative PCRs marked the recovered donors of Cohort 3. This specimen comes from a study of blood T cell repertoires in COVID-19. V was shortened by 0 bases and J by 7 bases, with 9 bases between the two germline ends. The CDR3 consists of 13 residues. Per germline, CDR1 LGHNA and CDR2 YSLEER. The chain combines TRBV4-3 with TRBJ1-1; D call uncertain. The TCR was taken from a woman in her twenties or thirties who had recovered from COVID-19. Sequenced material: PBMCs or T cells enriched from blood (not recorded which). The CDR3 sequence: CASSQDLRSEAFF. CDR3 sequence (DNA): TGCGCCAGCAGCCAAGACCTAAGGAGTGAAGCTTTCTTT.